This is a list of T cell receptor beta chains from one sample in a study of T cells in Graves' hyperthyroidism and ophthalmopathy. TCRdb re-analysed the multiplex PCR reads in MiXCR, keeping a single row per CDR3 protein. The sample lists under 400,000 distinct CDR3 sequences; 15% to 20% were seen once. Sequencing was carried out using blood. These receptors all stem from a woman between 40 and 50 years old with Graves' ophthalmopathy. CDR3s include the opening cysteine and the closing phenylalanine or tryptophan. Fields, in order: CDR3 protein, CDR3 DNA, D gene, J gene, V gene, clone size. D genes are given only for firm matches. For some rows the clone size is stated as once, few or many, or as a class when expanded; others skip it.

CDR3 protein: CASSEALRYFEGYF
CDR3 DNA: TGTGCCAGCAGTGAAGCGCTTAGGTACTTCGAGGGGTACTTC
D gene: NA
J gene: TRBJ2-7
V gene: TRBV2
clone size: many

CDR3 protein: CASSLGSVVETQYF
CDR3 DNA: TGTGCCAGCTCTCTTGGCTCCGTTGTCGAGACCCAGTACTTC
D gene: NA
J gene: TRBJ2-5
V gene: TRBV18
clone size: many

CDR3 protein: CASSQPKAGAKTGELFF
CDR3 DNA: TGTGCCAGCAGCCAACCTAAAGCGGGAGCCAAGACCGGGGAGCTGTTTTTT
D gene: TRBD2
J gene: TRBJ2-2
V gene: TRBV4-2
clone size: NA

CDR3 protein: CASSQERSSGETQYF
CDR3 DNA: TGCGCCAGCAGCCAAGAAAGGTCTAGTGGAGAGACCCAGTACTTC
D gene: NA
J gene: TRBJ2-5
V gene: TRBV4-1
clone size: many

CDR3 protein: CASSWGTNLEQFF
CDR3 DNA: TGCGCCAGCAGCTGGGGGACTAACCTTGAGCAGTTCTTC
D gene: TRBD2
J gene: TRBJ2-1
V gene: TRBV5-1
clone size: many

CDR3 protein: CASSLVGAPMSTEAFF
CDR3 DNA: TGTGCCAGCAGTTTAGTGGGGGCCCCAATGAGCACTGAAGCTTTCTTT
D gene: NA
J gene: TRBJ1-1
V gene: TRBV27
clone size: NA

CDR3 protein: CSVNPGQGTETQYF
CDR3 DNA: TGCAGTGTAAACCCGGGACAGGGGACCGAGACCCAGTACTTC
D gene: TRBD1
J gene: TRBJ2-5
V gene: TRBV20-1
clone size: many

CDR3 protein: CASRISGNEQYF
CDR3 DNA: TGTGCCAGCAGGATCTCCGGCAACGAGCAGTACTTC
D gene: NA
J gene: TRBJ2-7
V gene: TRBV12-3/TRBV12-4
clone size: many

CDR3 protein: CASSETTPEGYERYF
CDR3 DNA: TGTGCCAGCAGTGAGACTACACCAGAGGGGTACGAGCGGTACTTC
D gene: NA
J gene: TRBJ2-7
V gene: TRBV6-1
clone size: few

CDR3 protein: CASPRGFKTEDTGELFF
CDR3 DNA: TGTGCCAGCCCACGAGGGTTTAAGACAGAAGACACCGGGGAGCTGTTTTTT
D gene: NA
J gene: TRBJ2-2
V gene: TRBV28
clone size: many

CDR3 protein: CASSYSGQPQHF
CDR3 DNA: TGTGCCAGCAGTTACTCTGGGCAGCCCCAGCATTTT
D gene: NA
J gene: TRBJ1-5
V gene: TRBV6-2/TRBV6-3
clone size: many